Below, 7 T cell receptor beta chains from the same sample are listed, as sequenced in a study of T-cell memory formation after mild COVID-19 (dated by TCRdb to about 2021). The library was obtained by 5' RACE. The sequencing machine was an Illumina NovaSeq 6000. The raw public data were reprocessed by TCRdb itself: fastp quality trimming at Q25, MiXCR clonotype calling, in-frame beta chains only. Rows are unified per CDR3 protein, each entry keeping the most common DNA and genes. Within this sample are about 170,000 distinct CDR3 sequences, with 10% to 15% of them counted one time only. The ten largest make up about 3.3% of the sample. Source material: PBMCs or a T cell subset sorted from them (not recorded which). The receptors originated from a man younger than 30 who had mild COVID-19 (a few samples of this study predate the infection). The sample titles of this study are shuffled in the database, so cell type and time point are left out; the donor was told from shared clones.

This clonotype came up a few times. This chain joins TRBV3-1 and TRBJ1-6; D gene unclear. CDR3 length: 14 amino acids. The germline CDR1 and CDR2 sequences are LGHDT and YNNKEL (reference sequence). Trimming removed 1 base from V and 8 bases from J, with 9 bases in between. The CDR3 sequence: CASSQASVDSPLHF. In DNA form, the CDR3 reads TGTGCCAGCAGCCAAGCCAGTGTGGATTCACCCCTCCACTTT.

This sequence joins TRBV5-1 and TRBJ2-7, with D maybe TRBD1 (7 bases). Between the trimmed V and J ends, which lost 3 bases and 7 bases, there was a span of 17 bases. Germline values: CDR1 SGHRS, CDR2 YFSETQ. This CDR3 contains 14 residues. As DNA, the CDR3 is TGCGCCAGCAGCTGGGCTGACAGGGCGGGAGAGCAGTACGTC. Its translation is CASSWADRAGEQYV.

V usage is TRBV2 and J usage is TRBJ2-3; 11 bases match TRBD2. CDR1 SNHLY and CDR2 FYNNEI come from the germline V gene. CDR3 length: 15 residues. V gave up 3 bases and J gave up 3 bases; unmatched junction bases: 2. The CDR3 sequence: CASSERLAGTDTQYF. The CDR3 DNA is TGTGCCAGCAGTGAGCGACTAGCGGGGACAGATACGCAGTATTTT.

In its sample, this clonotype was seen a few times. The chain links TRBV27 to TRBJ1-2; D not certain. The germline V gene encodes CDR1 MNHEY and CDR2 SMNVEV (reference sequence). V lost 3 bases to trimming and J lost 7 bases, with 12 bases between them. There are 13 residues in the CDR3. This CDR3 is CASSFSATGGYTF. As DNA, the CDR3 is TGTGCCAGCAGTTTTTCCGCCACGGGTGGCTACACCTTC.

Points on this clonotype: One base away lies a much larger clone, so this may be a sequencing read error. The chain joins TRBV12-3 or TRBV12-4 to TRBJ2-7, with D hard to call. This CDR3 region has 11 residues. Trimming took 7 bases from V and 3 from J, leaving 7 bases between them. CDR3 coding DNA: TGTGCCAGCAATTACCGCTACGAGCAGTACTTC. Its protein is CASNYRYEQYF.

This clonotype was detected a few times. The CDR3 sequence is CASNMNTEAFF. CDR3 coding DNA: TGTGCCAGCAACATGAACACTGAAGCTTTCTTT. The rearrangement joins TRBV6-1 to TRBJ1-1; D gene uncertain. Germline V lookup: CDR1 MNHNS, CDR2 SASEGT. The germline V and J ends were trimmed by 7 bases and 0 bases, with 3 bases remaining between them. CDR3 length: 11 residues.

The V gene is TRBV29-1, the J gene TRBJ2-3; 8 bases align to TRBD2. The CDR3 runs to 13 residues. Trimming took 4 bases from V and 1 from J; bases not matched to a gene: 1. Germline loops: CDR1 SQVTM, CDR2 ANQGSEA. The CDR3 loop reads CSVVTSGTDTQYF. CDR3 bases: TGCAGCGTTGTGACTAGCGGCACAGATACGCAGTATTTT.